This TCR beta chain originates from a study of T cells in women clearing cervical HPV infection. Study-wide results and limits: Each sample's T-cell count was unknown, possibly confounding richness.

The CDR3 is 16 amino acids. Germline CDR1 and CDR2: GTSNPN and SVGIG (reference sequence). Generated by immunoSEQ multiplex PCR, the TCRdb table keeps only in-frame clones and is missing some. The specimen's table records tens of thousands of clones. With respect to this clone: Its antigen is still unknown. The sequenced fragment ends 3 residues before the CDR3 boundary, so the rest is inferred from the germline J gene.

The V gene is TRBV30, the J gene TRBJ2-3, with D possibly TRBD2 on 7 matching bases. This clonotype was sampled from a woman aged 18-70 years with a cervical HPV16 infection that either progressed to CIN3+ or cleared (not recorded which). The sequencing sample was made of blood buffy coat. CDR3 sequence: CAWRSRRGLYQETQYF. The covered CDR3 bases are TGTGCCTGGAGGAGTAGGCGGGGGCTGTACCAAGAGACG. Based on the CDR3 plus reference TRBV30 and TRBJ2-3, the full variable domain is SQTIHQWPATLVQPVGSPLSLECTVEGTSNPNLYWYRQAAGRGLQLLFYSVGIGQISSEVPQNLSASRPQDRQFILSSKKLLLSDSGFYLCAWRSRRGLYQETQYFGPGTRLTVL.